The 10 T cell receptor beta chains given below trace back to one sample, sequenced in a study of post-analysis software for immune sequencing data. General study points: Relative to controls, patients had about five TRBV segments at higher frequency, with TRBV5-6, TRBV5-1 and TRBV20-1 among these.

These receptors have no identified antigens. TCR beta libraries were prepared from cDNA with unique molecular identifiers. MiXCR, applied by TCRdb to the PCR reads, yields one record per CDR3 protein. The sample yields fewer than 850,000 distinct CDR3 sequences, 25% to 30% seen once. The sample was blood. Source of these receptors: a girl aged 5-17 years with multiple sclerosis.

This clonotype has only a few counts. This chain joins TRBV10-3 and TRBJ2-3; 8 nucleotides line up with TRBD1. CDR1 and CDR2 (germline): ENHRY, SYGVKD. This CDR3 contains 15 residues. V dropped 3 bases and J dropped 7; count of bases not matched to a gene: 9. The CDR3 is CAISDRAGGDYTQYF. CDR3 DNA sequence: TGTGCCATCAGTGACCGGGCAGGGGGCGATTATACGCAGTATTTT.

This clonotype showed up just a few times. The chain joins TRBV9 to TRBJ2-2; a weak D match, TRBD2 (6 bases). Germline V gene sequence: CDR1 SGDLS, CDR2 YYNGEE. CDR3 length: 16 amino acids. Trimming pared 0 bases from V and 2 bases from J, leaving 11 bases between. The CDR3 protein is CASSVGVAVNTGELFF. Here the CDR3 DNA reads TGTGCCAGCAGCGTAGGGGTAGCGGTTAACACCGGGGAGCTGTTTTTT.

The chain has TRBV20-1 and TRBJ1-1; TRBD1 might be the D (5 bases). Trimming cost V 7 bases and J 9 bases, with 18 bases left between them. CDR3 length: 12 residues. Germline assignment: CDR1 DFQATT and CDR2 SNEGSKA (reference sequence). DNA of the CDR3: TGCAGTGAGGGACGGGGAACCGGAAAAGCTTTCTTT. It codes for CSEGRGTGKAFF.

The table lists this clonotype with a few counts. The gene calls are TRBV28 and TRBJ2-4; TRBD1 agrees at 8 bases. Trimming took 3 bases from V and 13 from J; bases not matched to a gene: 14. The germline V gene encodes CDR1 MDHEN and CDR2 SYDVKM. This CDR3 has 15 residues. The CDR3 nucleotides are TGTGCCAGCAGTTTTGTAGACAGGGGCTTTGGAGAGCAGTACTTC. Its protein product is CASSFVDRGFGEQYF.

As concerns this clonotype: A read error may account for a junction end that differs from germline. The V gene is TRBV5-1, the J gene TRBJ1-2, with TRBD1 identical over 7 bases. The CDR3 contains 15 residues. Per germline, CDR1 SGHRS and CDR2 YFSETQ. Here the CDR3 reads CAGSLVAGGLDGYTF. The DNA of the CDR3 is TGCGCCGGCAGCTTGGTGGCAGGGGGACTGGACGGCTACACCTTC.

This clonotype turned up a few times. This chain uses TRBV7-8 with TRBJ2-1; D remains ambiguous. The CDR3 extends over 14 amino acids. Trimming removed 2 bases at V and 10 bases at J, with 15 bases between. Germline loops: CDR1 SGHVS, CDR2 FQNEAQ. This CDR3 reads CASSLFQALREQFF. DNA of the CDR3: TGTGCCAGCAGCTTATTTCAGGCTCTACGAGAGCAGTTCTTC.

There are a few counts of this clonotype. The rearrangement links TRBV25-1 to TRBJ2-1; TRBD1 matches at 10 bases. The CDR3 is made up of 15 amino acids. The V and J ends lost 6 bases and 10 bases, in that order; junction bases with no gene match: 12. From germline, CDR1 is MGHDK and CDR2 SYGVNS. DNA of the CDR3: TGTGCCAGCAGCGGGACGGGACAGGGGTTAAGGGAGCAGTTCTTC. Translating gives CASSGTGQGLREQFF.

The V gene is TRBV6-2 or TRBV6-3, the J gene TRBJ1-1; unclear D gene. Germline CDR1 reads MNHEY; CDR2 reads SVGEGT. Trimming stripped 4 bases from V and 0 bases from J, with 9 bases between. This CDR3 has 14 amino acids. The CDR3 sequence is CASSFDRMNTEAFF. CDR3 DNA sequence: TGTGCCAGCAGTTTTGACCGAATGAACACTGAAGCTTTCTTT.

Details on this clonotype: It may be a read error: a sequence one base away is much more abundant. The genes are TRBV29-1 and TRBJ2-7; D ambiguous. The CDR3 totals 13 residues. CDR1 and CDR2 (germline): SQVTM, ANQGSEA. V was clipped by 6 bases and J by 7 bases, with 19 bases between them. The CDR3 sequence is CSVDTSSYNEQYF. CDR3 bases: TGCAGCGTCGATACAAGCTCCTACAATGAGCAGTACTTC.

The chain employs TRBV18 and TRBJ1-2; 10 positions agree with TRBD1. V trimming: 2 bases; J trimming: 4 bases; junction bases outside the gene matches: 7. Germline CDR1 and CDR2: KGHSH and LQKENI. The CDR3 has 16 residues. The DNA of the CDR3 is TGTGCCAGCTCACCAAACGGACAGGGGGTCGGCTATGGCTACACCTTC. It codes for CASSPNGQGVGYGYTF.